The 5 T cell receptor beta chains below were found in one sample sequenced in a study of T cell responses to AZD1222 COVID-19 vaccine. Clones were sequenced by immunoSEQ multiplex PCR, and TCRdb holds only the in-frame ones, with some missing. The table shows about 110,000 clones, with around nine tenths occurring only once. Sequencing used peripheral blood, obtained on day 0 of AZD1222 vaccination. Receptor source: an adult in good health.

CDR3 bases: TGTGCCAGTCTCTTGTCAGGGAGGACTGAAGCTTTCTTT. Its protein product is CASLLSGRTEAFF. The chain links TRBV19 to TRBJ1-1; maybe TRBD1 (5 bases). This CDR3 spans 13 amino acids. Germline V CDR1 and CDR2: LNHDA, SQIVND (reference sequence). The V end lost 8 bases, the J end lost 5 bases, and 15 bases lay between the germline ends.

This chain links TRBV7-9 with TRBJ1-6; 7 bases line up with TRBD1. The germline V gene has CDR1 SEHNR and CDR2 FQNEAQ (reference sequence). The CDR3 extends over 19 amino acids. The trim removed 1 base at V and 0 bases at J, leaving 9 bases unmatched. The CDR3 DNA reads TGTGCCAGCAGCTTAGTCGGGACAGAGTACGGCTCCTATAATTCACCCCTCCACTTT. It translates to CASSLVGTEYGSYNSPLHF.

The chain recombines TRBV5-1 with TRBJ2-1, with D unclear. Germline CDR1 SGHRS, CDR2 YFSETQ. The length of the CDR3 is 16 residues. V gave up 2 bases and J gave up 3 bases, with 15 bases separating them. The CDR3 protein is CASSFSSGGFYNEQFF. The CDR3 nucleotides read TGCGCCAGCAGCTTTTCGTCCGGCGGATTCTACAATGAGCAGTTCTTC.

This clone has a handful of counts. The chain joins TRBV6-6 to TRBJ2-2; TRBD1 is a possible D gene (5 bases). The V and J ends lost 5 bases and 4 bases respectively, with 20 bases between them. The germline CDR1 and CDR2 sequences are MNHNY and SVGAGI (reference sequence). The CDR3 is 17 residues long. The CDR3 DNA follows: TGTGCCAGCAGTCCCCCCGTTTGGGGCGGCAGCACCGGGGAGCTGTTTTTT. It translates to CASSPPVWGGSTGELFF.

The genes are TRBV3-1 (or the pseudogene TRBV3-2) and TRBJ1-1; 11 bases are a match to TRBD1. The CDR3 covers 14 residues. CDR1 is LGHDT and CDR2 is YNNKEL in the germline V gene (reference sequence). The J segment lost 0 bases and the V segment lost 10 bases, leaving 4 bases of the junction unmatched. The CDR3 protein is CAIRDRGLNTEAFF. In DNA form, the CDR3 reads TGTGCCATTCGGGACAGGGGGTTGAACACTGAAGCTTTCTTT.